These 5 T cell receptor beta chains were sequenced from one sample in a study of blood T cell repertoires in COVID-19. The protocol was immunoSEQ multiplex PCR, while the TCRdb copy is restricted to in-frame clones and leaves out a portion. The table has around 30,000 clones, 80% to 90% seen once. The sequenced material came from peripheral blood. The receptors derive from a woman of 80 years or more with active or convalescent COVID-19.

V and J are TRBV7-8 and TRBJ2-1; TRBD1 matches 8 bases. J gave up 4 bases and V 5 bases, and 7 bases lay outside the gene matches. Germline assignment: CDR1 SGHVS and CDR2 FQNEAQ. The CDR3 is made up of 15 amino acids. The CDR3 loop is CASSPGQGPYNEQFF. Written as DNA, the CDR3 is TGTGCCAGCAGCCCTGGACAGGGACCATACAATGAGCAGTTCTTC.

This rearrangement joins TRBV6-1 to TRBJ2-3; weak D call: TRBD1 (5 bases). The CDR3 is made up of 14 amino acids. V lost 1 base to trimming and J lost 4 bases, with 9 bases between them. Germline V gene data show CDR1 as MNHNS and CDR2 as SASEGT. The CDR3 spells CASSEGGAADTQYF. The CDR3 DNA sequence: TGTGCCAGCAGTGAAGGGGGCGCGGCAGATACGCAGTATTTT.

This clone was observed a few times. The V gene is TRBV4-3, the J gene TRBJ2-1, with 7 bases lining up with TRBD2. This CDR3 has 16 amino acids. V lost 0 bases and J lost 3; bases outside the gene matches: 5. Germline assignment: CDR1 LGHNA and CDR2 YSLEER. CDR3 region: CASSQEGRGIYNEQFF. The CDR3 DNA reads as TGCGCCAGCAGCCAAGAAGGGCGGGGGATCTACAATGAGCAGTTCTTC.

This clone is a singleton in its sample. The V and J genes are TRBV5-4 and TRBJ2-4, with D perhaps TRBD1 (6 bases). The germline gives CDR1 SGHNT, CDR2 YYREEE (reference sequence). The V gene lost 4 bases and the J gene lost 2 bases, with 16 bases spanning the gap. This CDR3 region has 16 residues. The CDR3 protein is CASSNYRVATKNIQYF. The CDR3 bases are TGTGCCAGCAGCAACTACAGGGTAGCCACCAAAAACATTCAGTACTTC.

This chain joins TRBV5-1 and TRBJ2-7, with 10 bases identical to TRBD2. V lost 4 bases, J lost 3 bases, and 10 bases stayed unmatched. The V gene's germline CDR1 is SGHRS and CDR2 YFSETQ. This CDR3 is 16 amino acids long. Written as DNA, the CDR3 is TGCGCCAGCAGCCCCCGAGAGCGGGGGGGCATCTACGAGCAGTACTTC. Amino acid sequence: CASSPRERGGIYEQYF.